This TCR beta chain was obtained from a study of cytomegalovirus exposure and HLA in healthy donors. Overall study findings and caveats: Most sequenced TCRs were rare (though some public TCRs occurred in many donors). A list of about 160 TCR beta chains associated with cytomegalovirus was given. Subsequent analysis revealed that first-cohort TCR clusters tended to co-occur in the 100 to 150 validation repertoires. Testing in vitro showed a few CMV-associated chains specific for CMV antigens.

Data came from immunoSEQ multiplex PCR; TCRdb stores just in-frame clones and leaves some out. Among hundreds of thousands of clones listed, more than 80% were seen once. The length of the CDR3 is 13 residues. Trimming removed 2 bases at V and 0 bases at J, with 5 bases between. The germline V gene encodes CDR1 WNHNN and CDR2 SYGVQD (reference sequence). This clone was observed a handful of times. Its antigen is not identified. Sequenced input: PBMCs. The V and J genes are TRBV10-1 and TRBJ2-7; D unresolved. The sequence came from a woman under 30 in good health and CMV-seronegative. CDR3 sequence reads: CASSERLSYEQYF. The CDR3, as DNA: TGCGCCAGCAGTGAGCGACTCTCCTACGAGCAGTACTTC.